This T cell receptor (beta chain) came from a study of regulatory T cells in long-lasting Graves disease. There are many counts of this clonotype. Through Arm-PCR of CDR3 regions and iRepertoire HTBI primers, TCR beta libraries were built. A single record per CDR3 protein comes from TCRdb applying MiXCR to the multiplex PCR reads. This table holds 560,000 or so distinct CDR3 sequences, roughly 16% found once. Time point: newly diagnosed GD, antithyroid drugs for less than 3 months. PBMCs provided the RNA from which the TCR library was made. The V and J ends lost 4 bases and 3 bases respectively, with 15 bases between them. In germline, CDR1 is LGHDT, CDR2 YNNKEL (reference sequence). This CDR3 has 15 amino acids. The same data also went into a second study, on T cells in Graves' hyperthyroidism and ophthalmopathy.

This receptor was taken from a man between 18 and 35 years old with Graves disease. The V gene is TRBV3-1, the J gene TRBJ1-2; possibly TRBD1 for D (5 bases). Specimen: peripheral blood mononuclear cells (PBMCs), collected at new diagnosis, from a patient treated with antithyroid drugs. The CDR3 DNA is TGTGCCAGCAGCCGGGGTGCGGACAAGCACTATGGCTACACCTTC. It is translated as CASSRGADKHYGYTF.